The 25 T cell receptor beta chains given below trace back to one sample, sequenced in a study of shared clonotypes between healthy human individuals. This table comes from immunoSEQ multiplex PCR, and its TCRdb copy is limited to in-frame clones, with some not included. The sample lists roughly 2.5 million clones; over 85% were seen once. The specimen was naive CD4+ T cells sorted from blood. Subset reported: CD45RA+ positively selected. Receptors were obtained from a man between 18 and 29 years old in good health.

The CDR3 coding sequence is TGTGCCAGCAGCTTAGGACAGGGGTTCCTGAACACTGAAGCTTTCTTT. Translating gives CASSLGQGFLNTEAFF. This sequence joins TRBV7-2 and TRBJ1-1, with 8 bases matching TRBD1. Looked up from germline, CDR1 is SGHTA and CDR2 is FQGNSA. V lost 1 base and J lost 0; bases outside the gene matches: 4. The CDR3 runs 16 residues. Using reference TRBV7-2 and TRBJ1-1 for the parts outside the CDR3, the full variable domain is GAGVSQSPSNKVTEKGKDVELRCDPISGHTALYWYRQSLGQGLEFLIYFQGNSAPDKSGLPSDRFSAERTGGSVSTLTIQRTQQEDSAVYLCASSLGQGFLNTEAFFGQGTRLTVV.

The chain couples TRBV6-1 to TRBJ1-3; no firm D call. V was clipped by 2 bases and J by 2 bases, with 16 bases between them. The CDR3 has 17 residues. Per germline, CDR1 MNHNS and CDR2 SASEGT. The CDR3 bases are TGTGCCAGCAGTGAATCGCTGGTTCTTTCTCCTGGAAACACCATATATTTT. It yields the protein CASSESLVLSPGNTIYF.

The V gene is TRBV9, the J gene TRBJ2-3, with D possibly matching TRBD2 (6 bases). CDR3 size: 15 residues. V dropped 0 bases and J dropped 1 base, with 9 bases sitting between them. The germline gives CDR1 SGDLS, CDR2 YYNGEE. The CDR3 DNA reads TGTGCCAGCAGCGTAGGCTGGGGGGGCACAGATACGCAGTATTTT. Residues: CASSVGWGGTDTQYF.

The chain is built from TRBV6-5 and TRBJ2-7; the match to TRBD1 covers 9 bases. Germline assignment: CDR1 MNHEY and CDR2 SVGAGI. After removal of 6 bases from V and 3 bases from J, the junction contained 6 bases not matched to a gene. There are 14 residues in the CDR3. This chain's CDR3 is CASSMTGGIYEQYF. The CDR3 DNA follows: TGTGCCAGCAGCATGACAGGGGGAATCTACGAGCAGTACTTC.

The table lists this clone with a count of one. The chain has TRBV5-8 and TRBJ2-5, with D possibly matching TRBD2 (5 bases). Trimming removed 4 bases from V and 7 bases from J, with 11 bases in between. The CDR3 sequence is 12 residues long. CDR1 is SGHTS, CDR2 YDEGEE, per germline. CDR3 DNA sequence: TGTGCCAGCAGCCTTAGCGACGTGACCCAGTACTTC. This codes for CASSLSDVTQYF.

V usage is TRBV28 and J usage is TRBJ1-6; maybe TRBD1 (6 bases). The CDR3 sequence is 16 residues long. Germline V gene sequence: CDR1 MDHEN, CDR2 SYDVKM. V was cut by 8 bases and J by 0 bases, with 14 bases left in between. CDR3 nucleotide sequence: TGTGCCAGCTTAGGACAGAAGAGCTCCTATAATTCACCCCTCCACTTT. This gives the protein CASLGQKSSYNSPLHF.

This chain links TRBV7-9 with TRBJ1-4; TRBD1 aligns across 9 bases. Losses at the gene ends were 0 bases for V and 4 bases for J; bases not matched to a gene: 12. The CDR3 consists of 19 residues. CDR1 and CDR2 from the germline V gene are SEHNR and FQNEAQ (reference sequence). CDR3 in DNA: TGTGCCAGCAGCTTAGCTTCACTGACAGGGGGATCCCTTAATGAAAAACTGTTTTTT. This encodes CASSLASLTGGSLNEKLFF.

This sequence joins TRBV19 and TRBJ1-5, with no clear D. Trimming cost V 1 base and J 2 bases, with 6 bases left between them. The CDR3 covers 14 residues. Germline-derived CDR1 and CDR2 are LNHDA and SQIVND (reference sequence). CDR3 DNA: TGTGCCAGTAGTATAGTTCTGGGCAATCAGCCCCAGCATTTT. Its protein is CASSIVLGNQPQHF.

The chain recombines TRBV19 with TRBJ1-6; TRBD1 might be the D (5 bases). Trimming stripped 3 bases from V and 1 base from J, with 13 bases between. The CDR3 has 17 residues. The germline V gene has CDR1 LNHDA and CDR2 SQIVND (reference sequence). This CDR3 is CASSMGTSRSYNSPLHF. CDR3 coding DNA: TGTGCCAGTAGTATGGGGACGTCGAGGTCCTATAATTCACCCCTCCACTTT.

The chain employs TRBV5-1 and TRBJ1-1; 7 bases agree with TRBD1. The CDR3 contains 18 residues. The J segment lost 3 bases and the V segment lost 3 bases, leaving 17 bases of the junction unmatched. CDR1 and CDR2 (germline): SGHRS, YFSETQ. The CDR3 spells CASSWGSTGLVRDTEAFF. CDR3 coding DNA: TGCGCCAGCAGCTGGGGCTCGACAGGGTTGGTCAGGGACACTGAAGCTTTCTTT.

V usage is TRBV7-9 and J usage is TRBJ2-2, with 10 bases lining up with TRBD1. Germline loops: CDR1 SEHNR, CDR2 FQNEAQ (reference sequence). Trimming at V came to 5 bases and at J to 6 bases, leaving 3 bases not matched to a gene. The CDR3 has 14 amino acids. CDR3 DNA: TGTGCCAGCAGCGCGACAGGGGGCTCCGGGGAGCTGTTTTTT. Amino acids: CASSATGGSGELFF. Supplemented by reference TRBV7-9 and TRBJ2-2, the full variable domain reads DTGVSQNPRHKITKRGQNVTFRCDPISEHNRLYWYRQTLGQGPEFLTYFQNEAQLEKSRLLSDRFSAERPKGSFSTLEIQRTEQGDSAMYLCASSATGGSGELFFGEGSRLTVL.

This sequence joins TRBV6-1 and TRBJ1-2, with TRBD1 identical over 8 bases. CDR1 MNHNS and CDR2 SASEGT come from the germline V gene. This CDR3 contains 16 residues. The V segment lost 0 bases and the J segment 0 bases; nucleotides outside the gene matches: 3. CDR3 bases: TGTGCCAGCAGTGAAGCCGTACAGGGGGCTAACTATGGCTACACCTTC. This gives the protein CASSEAVQGANYGYTF.

This clone was recorded only once. Other DNA variants within this sample encode the same CDR3. CDR3 region: CASSLSANYGYTF. CDR3 DNA: TGTGCCAGCAGTTTGTCGGCCAACTATGGCTACACCTTC. This rearrangement joins TRBV27 to TRBJ1-2; D is uncertain. The CDR3 has 13 residues. V lost 3 bases and J 2 bases, leaving 7 bases between the germline ends. Germline V gene sequence: CDR1 MNHEY, CDR2 SMNVEV (reference sequence).

This clone was detected once. This rearrangement joins TRBV29-1 to TRBJ2-2, with 7 bases identical to TRBD1. V was clipped by 5 bases and J by 6 bases; unmatched bases: 6. The CDR3 loop spans 13 amino acids. CDR1 SQVTM and CDR2 ANQGSEA come from the germline V gene. The CDR3 DNA reads as TGCAGCGTTCGAACAGGGGTACCCGGGGAGCTGTTTTTT. Protein sequence: CSVRTGVPGELFF.

The V call is TRBV6-5, the J call TRBJ2-7; 9 nucleotides agree with TRBD1. V trimming: 4 bases; J trimming: 1 base; junction bases outside the gene matches: 8. The germline gives CDR1 MNHEY, CDR2 SVGAGI. The CDR3 is made up of 16 amino acids. This CDR3 is CASSSLPGTGSYEQYF. The DNA of the CDR3 is TGTGCCAGCAGTTCACTTCCCGGGACAGGGTCCTACGAGCAGTACTTC.

The V gene is TRBV10-2, the J gene TRBJ1-2; 8 bases agree with TRBD1. V lost 8 bases and J lost 5; bases outside the gene matches: 7. There are 13 residues in the CDR3. Germline loops: CDR1 WSHSY, CDR2 SAAADI. CDR3 in amino acids: CASGQGSGYGYTF. The CDR3 DNA follows: TGCGCCAGCGGACAGGGATCGGGATATGGCTACACCTTC.

Notes on this clone: The junction differs from germline at one of its ends, possibly a read error. The chain combines TRBV10-3 with TRBJ2-7; D ambiguous. CDR1 is ENHRY, CDR2 SYGVKD, per germline. The CDR3 is 15 amino acids. The DNA of the CDR3 is TGTGCCATCAATGAGTATGGGCGGAACTCCTACGAGCAGTACTTC. Translation gives CAINEYGRNSYEQYF.

The chain is built from TRBV2 and TRBJ2-1; D could derive from TRBD1 or TRBD2 (6 bases each). CDR1 SNHLY and CDR2 FYNNEI come from the germline V gene. The V end was cut by 6 bases, the J end by 6 bases, with 12 bases between. CDR3 size: 13 residues. CDR3 in DNA: TGTGCCAGCAGGGGGGGCGCGGGCAATGAGCAGTTCTTC. As protein: CASRGGAGNEQFF.

The CDR3 nucleotides are TGTGCCATCAGTGAATCCTCGAGGACTGAAGCTTTCTTT. It translates to CAISESSRTEAFF. The rearrangement uses TRBV10-3 and TRBJ1-1; D remains unclear. With 3 bases removed from V and 5 bases from J, the gap between germline ends came to 10 bases. The CDR3 runs to 13 residues. Germline assignment: CDR1 ENHRY and CDR2 SYGVKD.

As DNA, the CDR3 is TGCAGCGTTGGTAGGGGGCAGGGAGAAAAACTGTTTTTT. Translating gives CSVGRGQGEKLFF. This chain joins TRBV29-1 and TRBJ1-4; 7 bases are a match to TRBD1. J gave up 8 bases and V 4 bases, and 7 bases lay outside the gene matches. Germline loops: CDR1 SQVTM, CDR2 ANQGSEA. The CDR3 spans 13 residues. Based on the CDR3 plus reference TRBV29-1 and TRBJ1-4, the full variable domain is SAVISQKPSRDICQRGTSLTIQCQVDSQVTMMFWYRQQPGQSLTLIATANQGSEATYESGFVIDKFPISRPNLTFSTLTVSNMSPEDSSIYLCSVGRGQGEKLFFGSGTQLSVL.

To note about this clone: Other DNA sequences in the sample encode the same CDR3. V and J are TRBV14 and TRBJ1-2; tentatively, D is TRBD1 (6 bases). From germline, CDR1 is SGHDN and CDR2 FVKESK. With 3 bases removed from V and 8 bases from J, the gap between germline ends came to 10 bases. This CDR3 spans 12 amino acids. The CDR3 protein is CASSHGGRGYTF. In DNA, the CDR3 is TGTGCCAGCAGCCACGGGGGGCGCGGCTACACCTTC. The variable domain in full, with the rest retrieved from reference TRBV14 and TRBJ1-2, is EAGVTQFPSHSVIEKGQTVTLRCDPISGHDNLYWYRRVMGKEIKFLLHFVKESKQDESGMPNNRFLAERTGGTYSTLKVQPAELEDSGVYFCASSHGGRGYTFGSGTRLTVV.

DNA for the CDR3: TGTGCCAGCTCACCATCGCAGGGGAACTACAATGAGCAGTTCTTC. Translated: CASSPSQGNYNEQFF. The chain joins TRBV18 to TRBJ2-1; tentatively, D is TRBD1 (6 bases). The germline V and J ends were trimmed by 2 bases and 3 bases, with 11 bases remaining between them. CDR3 size: 15 residues. Germline V gene lookup returns CDR1 KGHSH and CDR2 LQKENI.

Here the CDR3 DNA reads TGTGCCAGCAGCTTCTCAGGGGTAGGGACCGGGGAGCTGTTTTTT. It translates to CASSFSGVGTGELFF. This chain uses TRBV7-6 with TRBJ2-2; D may be TRBD1 (6 bases). The germline CDR1 and CDR2 sequences are SGHVS and FNYEAQ. CDR3 length: 15 amino acids. V was trimmed by 3 bases and J by 5 bases, leaving 13 bases between them.

V is TRBV25-1 and J is TRBJ1-1, with D uncertain. V was clipped by 2 bases and J by 7 bases, with 8 bases between them. Looked up from germline, CDR1 is MGHDK and CDR2 is SYGVNS. The CDR3 is 12 amino acids. The CDR3 sequence is CASSEEGLEAFF. The CDR3 bases are TGTGCCAGCAGTGAAGAAGGGCTTGAAGCTTTCTTT. Based on the CDR3 plus reference TRBV25-1 and TRBJ1-1, the full variable domain is EADIYQTPRYLVIGTGKKITLECSQTMGHDKMYWYQQDPGMELHLIHYSYGVNSTEKGDLSSESTVSRIRTEHFPLTLESARPSHTSQYLCASSEEGLEAFFGQGTRLTVV.

This chain connects TRBV19 to TRBJ1-2; a possible D gene is TRBD1 (6 bases). CDR1 is LNHDA and CDR2 is SQIVND in the germline V gene (reference sequence). Between the trimmed V and J ends, which lost 0 bases and 4 bases, there was a span of 12 bases. This CDR3 comprises 15 residues. The chain's CDR3 is CASSIDQRTVYGYTF. The CDR3 nucleotides read TGTGCCAGTAGTATAGATCAGAGGACAGTCTATGGCTACACCTTC.